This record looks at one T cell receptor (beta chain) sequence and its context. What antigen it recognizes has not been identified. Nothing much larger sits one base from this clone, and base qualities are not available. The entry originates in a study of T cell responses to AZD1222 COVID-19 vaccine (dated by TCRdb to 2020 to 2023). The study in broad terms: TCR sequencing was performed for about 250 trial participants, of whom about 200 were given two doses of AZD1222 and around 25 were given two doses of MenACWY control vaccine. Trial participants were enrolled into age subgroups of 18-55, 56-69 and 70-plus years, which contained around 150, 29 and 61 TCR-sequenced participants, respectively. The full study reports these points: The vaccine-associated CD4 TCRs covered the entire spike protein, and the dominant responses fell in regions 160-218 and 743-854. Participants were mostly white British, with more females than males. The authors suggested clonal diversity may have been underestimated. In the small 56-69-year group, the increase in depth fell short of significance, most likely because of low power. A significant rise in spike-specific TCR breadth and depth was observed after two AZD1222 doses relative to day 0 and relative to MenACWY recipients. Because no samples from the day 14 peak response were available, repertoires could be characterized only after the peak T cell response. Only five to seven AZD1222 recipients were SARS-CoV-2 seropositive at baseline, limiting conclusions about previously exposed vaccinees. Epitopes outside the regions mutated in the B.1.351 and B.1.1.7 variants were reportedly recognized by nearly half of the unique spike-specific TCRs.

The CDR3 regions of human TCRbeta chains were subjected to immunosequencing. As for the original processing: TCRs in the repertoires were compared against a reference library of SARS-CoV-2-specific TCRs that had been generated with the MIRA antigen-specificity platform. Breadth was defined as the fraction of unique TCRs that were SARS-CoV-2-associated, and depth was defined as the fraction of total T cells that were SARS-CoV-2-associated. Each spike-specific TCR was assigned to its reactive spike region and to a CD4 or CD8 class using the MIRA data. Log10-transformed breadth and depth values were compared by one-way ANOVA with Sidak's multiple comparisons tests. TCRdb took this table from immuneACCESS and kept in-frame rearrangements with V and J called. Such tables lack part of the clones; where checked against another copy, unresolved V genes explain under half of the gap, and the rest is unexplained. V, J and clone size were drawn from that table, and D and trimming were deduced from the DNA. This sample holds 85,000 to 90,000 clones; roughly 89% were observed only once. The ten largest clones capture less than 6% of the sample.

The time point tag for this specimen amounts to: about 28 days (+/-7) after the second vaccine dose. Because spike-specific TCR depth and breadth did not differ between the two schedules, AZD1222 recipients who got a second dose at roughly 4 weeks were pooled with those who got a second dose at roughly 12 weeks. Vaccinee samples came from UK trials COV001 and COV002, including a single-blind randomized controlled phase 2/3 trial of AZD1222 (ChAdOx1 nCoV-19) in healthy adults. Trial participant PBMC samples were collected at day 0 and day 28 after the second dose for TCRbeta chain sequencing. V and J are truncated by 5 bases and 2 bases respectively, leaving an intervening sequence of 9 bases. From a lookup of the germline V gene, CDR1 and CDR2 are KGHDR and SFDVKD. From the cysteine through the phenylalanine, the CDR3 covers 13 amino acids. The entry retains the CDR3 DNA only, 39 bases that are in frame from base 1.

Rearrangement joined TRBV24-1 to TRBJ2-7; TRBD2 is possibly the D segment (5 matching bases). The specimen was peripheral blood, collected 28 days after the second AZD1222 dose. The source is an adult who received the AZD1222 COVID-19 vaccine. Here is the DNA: TGTGCCACCAGTGGAGGGCCCACCTACGAGCAGTACTTC. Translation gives CATSGGPTYEQYF.